This T cell receptor (beta chain) was recorded in a study of shared clonotypes between healthy human individuals. The study's findings and limits: Researchers sampled only blood; tissue repertoires likely differ. How much donors shared clonotypes was expected to be affected by sequencing depth.

In the case of this clone: The antigen remains undetermined.

Bulk PBMC genomic DNA spanned ten immunoSEQ deep plates. Produced via immunoSEQ multiplex PCR; TCRdb's table is partial and in-frame only. The sample holds 450,000 to 500,000 clones, 70% to 80% seen once. Nashville, Tennessee was home to all donors, each a Caucasian adult. Per the germline V gene, CDR1 is SGHTA and CDR2 is FQGNSA. The CDR3 loop spans 18 amino acids. J gave up 0 bases and V 0 bases, and 7 bases lay outside the gene matches. The source is a woman aged 40-49 years in good health. Some clones in this sample may be carry-over from other donors' samples. This chain joins TRBV7-2 and TRBJ1-1; 10 bases match TRBD1. The sequenced material came from PBMCs. The CDR3 reads CASSLAQGQGRLNTEAFF. The CDR3, as DNA: TGTGCCAGCAGCTTAGCGCAGGGACAGGGGAGATTGAACACTGAAGCTTTCTTT.